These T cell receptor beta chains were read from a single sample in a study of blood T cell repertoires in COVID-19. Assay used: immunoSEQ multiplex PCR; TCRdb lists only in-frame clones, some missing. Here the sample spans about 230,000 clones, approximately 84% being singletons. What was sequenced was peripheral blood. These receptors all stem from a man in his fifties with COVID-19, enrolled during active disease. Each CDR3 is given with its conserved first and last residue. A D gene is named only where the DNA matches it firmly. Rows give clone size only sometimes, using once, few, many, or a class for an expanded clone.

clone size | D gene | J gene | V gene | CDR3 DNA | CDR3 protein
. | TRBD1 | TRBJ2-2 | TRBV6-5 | TGTGCCAGCAGGCCCCCGGGACAGGAGACCGGGGAGCTGTTTTTT | CASRPPGQETGELFF
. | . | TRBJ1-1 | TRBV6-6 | TGTGCCAGCAGTCCCCGACACAACACTGAAGCTTTCTTT | CASSPRHNTEAFF
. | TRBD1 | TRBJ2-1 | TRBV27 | TGTGCCAGCAGGTCCGGACAGGGGCCCTACAATGAGCAGTTCTTC | CASRSGQGPYNEQFF
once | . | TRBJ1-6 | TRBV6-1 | TGTGCCAGCAGTGAAGCCCCCAACCTCCACTTT | CASSEAPNLHF
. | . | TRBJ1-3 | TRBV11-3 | TGTGCCAGCAGCGCAGGGCTCTCTGGAAACACCATATATTTT | CASSAGLSGNTIYF
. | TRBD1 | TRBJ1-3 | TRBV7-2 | TGTGCCAGCAGCCCCGCACAGGGGGCTGGAAACACCATATATTTT | CASSPAQGAGNTIYF
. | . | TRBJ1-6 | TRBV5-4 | TGTGCCAGCAGCGTAGACGGGAATTCACCCCTCCACTTT | CASSVDGNSPLHF
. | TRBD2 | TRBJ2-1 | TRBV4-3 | TGCGCCAGCAGCCACCTACTAGCGGGGGGAACCTACAATGAGCAGTTCTTC | CASSHLLAGGTYNEQFF
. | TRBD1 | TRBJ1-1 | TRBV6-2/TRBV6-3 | TGTGCCAGCAGTTCCCCTGGACAGGGAACTGAAGCTTTCTTT | CASSSPGQGTEAFF
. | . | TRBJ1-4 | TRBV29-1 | TGCAGCGTTGCGAGGGTGAATGAAAAACTGTTTTTT | CSVARVNEKLFF
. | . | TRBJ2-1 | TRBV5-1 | TGCGCCAGCAGATTCGGGGGAAGGGGCTACAATGAGCAGTTCTTC | CASRFGGRGYNEQFF
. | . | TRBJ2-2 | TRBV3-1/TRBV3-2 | TGTGCCAGCAGCCAAAGGGGGAAGGGCACCGGGGAGCTGTTTTTT | CASSQRGKGTGELFF
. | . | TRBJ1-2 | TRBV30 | TGTGCCTGGACAGGCTTTTTCTATGGCTACACCTTC | CAWTGFFYGYTF
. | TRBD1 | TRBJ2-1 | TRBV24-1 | TGTGCCACCAGTGGACAGGGTATTAATGAGCAGTTCTTC | CATSGQGINEQFF
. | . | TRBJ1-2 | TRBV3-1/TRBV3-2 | TGTGCCAGCAGCCAAGAAGGGTGGAGGGACGGCTACACCTTC | CASSQEGWRDGYTF
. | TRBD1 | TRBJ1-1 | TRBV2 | TGTGCCAGCAATTACAGGGGAGGAACTGAAGCTTTCTTT | CASNYRGGTEAFF
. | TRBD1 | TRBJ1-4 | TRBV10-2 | TGCGCCAGCAGGGAGGGGGCGGGGAATGAAAAACTGTTTTTT | CASREGAGNEKLFF
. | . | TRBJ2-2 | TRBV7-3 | TGTGCCAGCAGCTTGACCCCGCTAGCCGGGGAGCTGTTTTTT | CASSLTPLAGELFF
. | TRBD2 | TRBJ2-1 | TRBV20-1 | TGCAGTGCTAGTCCCTTGGGGGGGCTAGCGGGAGGAAGCTACAATGAGCAGTTCTTC | CSASPLGGLAGGSYNEQFF
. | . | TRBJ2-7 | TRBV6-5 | TGTGCCAGCAGTTACTCGGCAGGGAACTCCTACGAGCAGTACTTC | CASSYSAGNSYEQYF
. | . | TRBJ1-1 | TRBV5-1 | TGCGCCAGCACCTGGGGGGGAGAGAACACTGAAGCTTTCTTT | CASTWGGENTEAFF
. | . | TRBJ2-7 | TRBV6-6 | TGTGCCAGCGCGCTCGGGACATCCGCCTACGAGCAGTACTTC | CASALGTSAYEQYF
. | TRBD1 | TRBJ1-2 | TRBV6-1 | TGTGCCAGCAGTGAAATGGGGACAGGGTATGGCTACACCTTC | CASSEMGTGYGYTF
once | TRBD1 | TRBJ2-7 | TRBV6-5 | TGTGCCAGCAGTTATGCAGGGGGAGCCTACGAGCAGTACTTC | CASSYAGGAYEQYF
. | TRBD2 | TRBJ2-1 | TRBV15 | TGTGCCACCAGCAGAGGCCGCGGGAGGGCCGACAATGAGCAGTTCTTC | CATSRGRGRADNEQFF
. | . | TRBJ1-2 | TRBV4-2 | TGTGCCAGCAGCCAAGGGCAGGCCAACACCTATGGCTACACCTTC | CASSQGQANTYGYTF
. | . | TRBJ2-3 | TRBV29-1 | TGCAGCCTAATGCCAGGGGTTGGGACAGATACGCAGTATTTT | CSLMPGVGTDTQYF
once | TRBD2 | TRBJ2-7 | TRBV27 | TGTGCCAGCAGGTGGGAGGGGCCGAGCTCCTACGAGCAGTACTTC | CASRWEGPSSYEQYF
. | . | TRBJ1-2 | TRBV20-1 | TGCAGTGCTAGTAAGTCAGGGACAACGGGTGGCTACACCTTC | CSASKSGTTGGYTF
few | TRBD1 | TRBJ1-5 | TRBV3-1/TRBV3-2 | TGTGCCAGCAGCCGACAGGGAGGCAATCAGCCCCAGCATTTT | CASSRQGGNQPQHF
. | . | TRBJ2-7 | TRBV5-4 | TGTGCCAGCAGCCGTGAGGGCGGTTACTACGAGCAGTACTTC | CASSREGGYYEQYF
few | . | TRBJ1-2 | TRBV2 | TGTGCCAGCAGTGAAGGGCCGGGGTCCTATGGCTACACCTTC | CASSEGPGSYGYTF
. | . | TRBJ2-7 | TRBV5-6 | TGTGCCAGCAGCTTACCAGGTTCCTCCTACGAGCAGTACTTC | CASSLPGSSYEQYF
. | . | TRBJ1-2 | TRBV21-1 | TGTGCCAGCAGCAAACAGGTGAACTATGGCTACACCTTC | CASSKQVNYGYTF
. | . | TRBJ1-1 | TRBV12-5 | TGTGCTAGTGGTTCAGGGATCGTTAACACTGAAGCTTTCTTT | CASGSGIVNTEAFF
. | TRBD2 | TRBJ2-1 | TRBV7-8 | TGTGCCAGCAGCTTACGGAGCGGGAGGACCTACAATGAGCAGTTCTTC | CASSLRSGRTYNEQFF
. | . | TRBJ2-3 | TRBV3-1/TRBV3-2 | TGTGCCAGCAGCCAAGCCTGGTCGGAGTGGGGCACAGATACGCAGTATTTT | CASSQAWSEWGTDTQYF
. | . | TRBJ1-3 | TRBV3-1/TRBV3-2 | TGTGCCAGCAGCCACAGCGCGTCAGTAAGCTCTGGAAACACCATATATTTT | CASSHSASVSSGNTIYF